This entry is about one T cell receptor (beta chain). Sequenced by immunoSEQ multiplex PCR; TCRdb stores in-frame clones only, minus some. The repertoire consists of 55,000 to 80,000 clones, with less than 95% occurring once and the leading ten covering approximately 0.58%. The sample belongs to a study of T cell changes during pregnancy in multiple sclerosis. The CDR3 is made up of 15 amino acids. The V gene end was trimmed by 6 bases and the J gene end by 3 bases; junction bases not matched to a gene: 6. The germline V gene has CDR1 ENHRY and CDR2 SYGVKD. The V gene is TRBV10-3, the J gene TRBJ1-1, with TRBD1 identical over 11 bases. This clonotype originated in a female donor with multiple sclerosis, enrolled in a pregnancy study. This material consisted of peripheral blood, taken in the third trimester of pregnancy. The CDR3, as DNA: TGTGCCATCAGCCGAAAGGGACAGGGGGACACTGAAGCTTTCTTT. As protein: CAISRKGQGDTEAFF.